This T cell receptor beta chain is drawn from a study of blood T cell repertoires in COVID-19. The CDR3 sequence is 13 residues long. The germline V gene encodes CDR1 GTSNPN and CDR2 SVGIG (reference sequence). V shed 0 bases and J shed 5 bases, with 10 bases lying between them. Data came from immunoSEQ multiplex PCR; TCRdb stores just in-frame clones and leaves some out. This sample has about 300,000 clones; around nine tenths occur once, and the top ten carry less than 2%. During active infection, Seattle patients enrolled and were then monitored through disease. What was sequenced was peripheral blood. The source of this sequence is a young woman with COVID-19, enrolled during active disease. The chain links TRBV30 to TRBJ2-5; weak D call: TRBD2 (6 bases). The DNA of the CDR3 is TGTGCCTGGAGTGTACGCGGGGCCGAGACCCAGTACTTC. Protein product: CAWSVRGAETQYF.